The next 5 T cell receptor beta chains were all read from a single sample in a study of chemoradiotherapy in HPV16-positive cancers. Method: immunoSEQ multiplex PCR; TCRdb's copy keeps in-frame clones and lacks some. This sample carries over 8,000 clones, more than 70% of them seen once, and the ten largest clones take under 3%. The material sequenced was blood, taken from a patient who underwent chemoradiotherapy. Every receptor here comes from a human donor with HPV-associated anogenital cancer.

The chain combines TRBV15 with TRBJ1-2; D gene unclear. The V gene's germline CDR1 is LNHNV and CDR2 YYDKDF (reference sequence). V was pared by 0 bases and J by 2 bases, with 10 bases between. CDR3 length: 15 residues. CDR3 DNA: TGTGCCACCAGCAGAGATCTAGGGCAGAACTATGGCTACACCTTC. Amino acid sequence: CATSRDLGQNYGYTF. The complete variable domain, with remaining parts taken from reference TRBV15 and TRBJ1-2, reads DAMVIQNPRYQVTQFGKPVTLSCSQTLNHNVMYWYQQKSSQAPKLLFHYYDKDFNNEADTPDNFQSRRPNTSFCFLDIRSPGLGDTAMYLCATSRDLGQNYGYTFGSGTRLTVV.

V and J are TRBV7-2 and TRBJ2-1; D ambiguous. This CDR3 spans 17 amino acids. The V gene's germline CDR1 is SGHTA and CDR2 FQGNSA. V gave up 2 bases and J gave up 1 base, with 15 bases separating them. Here the CDR3 reads CASSLYQTTRSYNEQFF. Here the CDR3 DNA reads TGTGCCAGCAGCTTATACCAGACAACGCGATCCTACAATGAGCAGTTCTTC.

The chain has TRBV7-3 and TRBJ1-4; no clear D gene. V lost 2 bases and J lost 3, with 10 bases in between. CDR1 SGHTA and CDR2 FQGTGA come from the germline V gene. This CDR3 spans 15 amino acids. This chain's CDR3 is CASSLGAGPNEKLFF. CDR3 bases: TGTGCCAGCAGCTTAGGCGCCGGCCCTAATGAAAAACTGTTTTTT. Full variable domain (missing parts from reference TRBV7-3 and TRBJ1-4): GAGVSQTPSNKVTEKGKYVELRCDPISGHTALYWYRQSLGQGPEFLIYFQGTGAADDSGLPNDRFFAVRPEGSVSTLKIQRTERGDSAVYLCASSLGAGPNEKLFFGSGTQLSVL.

This clone was detected a few times. This chain links TRBV27 with TRBJ1-2; D call uncertain. This CDR3 region has 14 residues. V lost 5 bases and J lost 7, with 17 bases in between. Germline CDR1 MNHEY, CDR2 SMNVEV (reference sequence). CDR3 loop: CASSPMTRTSGYTF. In nucleotides, the CDR3 is TGTGCCAGCAGTCCCATGACCCGGACGTCTGGCTACACCTTC.

Notes on this clone: The missing conserved phenylalanine or tryptophan at the end of this CDR3 makes a read error likely. The limits of the CDR3 on the DNA are not certain, so only TCRdb's listed CDR3 is given. The J gene is TRBJ1-2, the V gene TRBV28; the table's D gene call, TRBD1, was not cross checked with the DNA. The CDR3 comprises 12 residues, both ends counted. CDR1 and CDR2 from the germline V gene are MDHEN and SYDVKM. CDR3: CASSSVSRAPLL.